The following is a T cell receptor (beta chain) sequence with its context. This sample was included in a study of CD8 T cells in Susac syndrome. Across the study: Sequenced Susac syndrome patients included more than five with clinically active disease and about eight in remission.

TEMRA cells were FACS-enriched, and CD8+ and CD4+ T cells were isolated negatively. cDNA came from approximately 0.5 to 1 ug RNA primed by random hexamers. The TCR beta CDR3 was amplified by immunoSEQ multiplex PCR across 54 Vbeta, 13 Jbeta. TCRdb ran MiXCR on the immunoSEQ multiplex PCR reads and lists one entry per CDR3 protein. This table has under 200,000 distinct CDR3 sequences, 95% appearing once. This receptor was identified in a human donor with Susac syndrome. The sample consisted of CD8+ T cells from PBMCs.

As DNA, the CDR3 is TGTGCCAGCAGCTTCCTCTTCGGGGATGGGGGCACAGATACGCAGTATTTT. Its translation: CASSFLFGDGGTDTQYF. The chain links TRBV7-9 to TRBJ2-3, with D possibly TRBD2 on 5 matching bases. Between the trimmed V and J ends, which lost 3 bases and 1 base, there was a span of 17 bases. The CDR3 contains 17 residues. CDR1 and CDR2 (germline): SEHNR, FQNEAQ (reference sequence).